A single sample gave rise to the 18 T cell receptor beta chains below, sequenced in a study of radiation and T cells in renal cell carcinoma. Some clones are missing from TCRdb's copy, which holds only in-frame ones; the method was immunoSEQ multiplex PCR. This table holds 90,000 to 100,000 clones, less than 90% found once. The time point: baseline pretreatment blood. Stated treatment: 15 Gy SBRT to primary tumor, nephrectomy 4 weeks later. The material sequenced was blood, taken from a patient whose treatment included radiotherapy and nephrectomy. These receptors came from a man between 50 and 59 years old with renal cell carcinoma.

CDR3 coding DNA: TGTGCCAGCAGCCAAGCTGCCGAGCAGTACTTC. Translated, it gives CASSQAAEQYF. The genes are TRBV14 and TRBJ2-7; D is unresolved. CDR3 length: 11 amino acids. Trimming removed 1 base at V and 6 bases at J, with 4 bases between. Germline CDR1 SGHDN, CDR2 FVKESK. Using reference TRBV14 and TRBJ2-7 for the parts outside the CDR3, the full variable domain is EAGVTQFPSHSVIEKGQTVTLRCDPISGHDNLYWYRRVMGKEIKFLLHFVKESKQDESGMPNNRFLAERTGGTYSTLKVQPAELEDSGVYFCASSQAAEQYFGPGTRLTVT.

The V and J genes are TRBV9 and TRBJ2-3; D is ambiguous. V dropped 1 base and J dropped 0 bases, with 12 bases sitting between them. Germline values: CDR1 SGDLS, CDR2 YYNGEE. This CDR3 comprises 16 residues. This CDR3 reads CASSVQAAGSTDTQYF. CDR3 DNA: TGTGCCAGCAGCGTACAGGCCGCCGGGAGCACAGATACGCAGTATTTT.

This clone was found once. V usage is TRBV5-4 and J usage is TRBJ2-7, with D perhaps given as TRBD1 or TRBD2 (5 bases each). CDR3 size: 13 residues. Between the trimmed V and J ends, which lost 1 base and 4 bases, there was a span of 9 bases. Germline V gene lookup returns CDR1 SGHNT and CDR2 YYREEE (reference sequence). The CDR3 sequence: CASSLTGGYEQYF. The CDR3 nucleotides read TGTGCCAGCAGCTTGACTGGGGGATACGAGCAGTACTTC.

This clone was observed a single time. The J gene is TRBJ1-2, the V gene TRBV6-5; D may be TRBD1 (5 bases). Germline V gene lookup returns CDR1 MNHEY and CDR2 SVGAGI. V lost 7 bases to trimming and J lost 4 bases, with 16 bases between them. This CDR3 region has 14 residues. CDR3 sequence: CASNPGVGAYGYTF. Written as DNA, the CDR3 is TGTGCCAGCAACCCTGGGGTAGGGGCCTATGGCTACACCTTC.

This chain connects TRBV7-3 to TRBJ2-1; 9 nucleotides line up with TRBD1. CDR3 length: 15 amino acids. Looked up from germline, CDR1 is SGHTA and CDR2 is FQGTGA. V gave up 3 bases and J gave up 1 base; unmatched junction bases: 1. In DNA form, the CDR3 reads TGTGCCAGCAGCTTCGGACAGGGGTCCTACAATGAGCAGTTCTTC. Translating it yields CASSFGQGSYNEQFF.

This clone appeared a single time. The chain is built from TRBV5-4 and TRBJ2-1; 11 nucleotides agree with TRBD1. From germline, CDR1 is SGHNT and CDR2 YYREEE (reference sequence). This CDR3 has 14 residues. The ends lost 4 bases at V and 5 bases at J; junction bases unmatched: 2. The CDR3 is CASSGDRGDNEQFF. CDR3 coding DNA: TGTGCCAGCAGCGGGGACAGGGGGGACAATGAGCAGTTCTTC.

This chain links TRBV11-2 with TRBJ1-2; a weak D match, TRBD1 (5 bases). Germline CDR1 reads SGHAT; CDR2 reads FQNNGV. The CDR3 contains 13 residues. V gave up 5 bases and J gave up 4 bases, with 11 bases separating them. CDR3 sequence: CASSRGETYGYTF. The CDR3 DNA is TGTGCCAGCAGCCGAGGGGAGACCTATGGCTACACCTTC. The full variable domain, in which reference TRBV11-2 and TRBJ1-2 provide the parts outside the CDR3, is EAGVAQSPRYKIIEKRQSVAFWCNPISGHATLYWYQQILGQGPKLLIQFQNNGVVDDSQLPKDRFSAERLKGVDSTLKIQPAKLEDSAVYLCASSRGETYGYTFGSGTRLTVV.

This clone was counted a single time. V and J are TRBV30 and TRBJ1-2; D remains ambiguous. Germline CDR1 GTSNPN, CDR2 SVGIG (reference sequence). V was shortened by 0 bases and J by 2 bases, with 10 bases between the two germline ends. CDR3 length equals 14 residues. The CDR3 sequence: CAWSVPAGNYGYTF. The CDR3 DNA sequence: TGTGCCTGGAGTGTACCAGCAGGCAACTATGGCTACACCTTC.

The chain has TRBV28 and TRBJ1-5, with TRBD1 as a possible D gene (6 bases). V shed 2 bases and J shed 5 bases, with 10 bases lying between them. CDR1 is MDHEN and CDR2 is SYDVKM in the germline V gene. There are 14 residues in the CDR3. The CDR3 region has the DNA TGTGCCAGCAGTTTAGTACAGGGTTATCAGCCCCAGCATTTT. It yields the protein CASSLVQGYQPQHF.

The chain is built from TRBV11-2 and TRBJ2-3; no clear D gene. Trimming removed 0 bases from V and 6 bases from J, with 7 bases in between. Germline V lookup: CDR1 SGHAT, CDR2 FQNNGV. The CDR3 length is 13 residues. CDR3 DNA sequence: TGTGCCAGCAGCTTAGATTTGGAGGATACGCAGTATTTT. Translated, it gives CASSLDLEDTQYF.

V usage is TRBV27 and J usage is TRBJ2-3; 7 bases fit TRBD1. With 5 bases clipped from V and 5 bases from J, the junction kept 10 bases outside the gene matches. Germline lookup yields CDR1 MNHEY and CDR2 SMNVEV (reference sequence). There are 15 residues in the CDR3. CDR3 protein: CASSHWDRPLDTQYF. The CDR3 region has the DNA TGTGCCAGCAGTCACTGGGACAGACCTTTAGATACGCAGTATTTT.

CDR3 loop: CASSLFTGGQGSEQYF. CDR3 in DNA: TGTGCCAGCAGCTTGTTTACAGGGGGTCAGGGGAGCGAGCAGTACTTC. The chain employs TRBV5-6 and TRBJ2-7; 8 bases fit TRBD1. Germline trimming cut 1 base from V and 6 bases from J; bases unmatched to any gene: 12. Germline CDR1 and CDR2: SGHDT and YYEEEE. This CDR3 contains 16 residues. Together with reference TRBV5-6 and TRBJ2-7, the CDR3 gives the full variable domain: DAGVTQSPTHLIKTRGQQVTLRCSPKSGHDTVSWYQQALGQGPQFIFQYYEEEERQRGNFPDRFSGHQFPNYSSELNVNALLLGDSALYLCASSLFTGGQGSEQYFGPGTRLTVT.

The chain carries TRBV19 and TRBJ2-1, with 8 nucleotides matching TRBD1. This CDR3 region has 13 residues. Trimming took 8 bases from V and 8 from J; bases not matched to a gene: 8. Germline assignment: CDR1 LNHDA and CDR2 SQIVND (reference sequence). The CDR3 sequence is CASGRQGRYEQFF. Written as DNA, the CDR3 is TGTGCCAGTGGAAGACAGGGGAGGTATGAGCAGTTCTTC.

The CDR3 bases are TGTGCCAGTAGTACGGTCGCTCGCGAGGGGCCCTTTGAAGCTTTCTTT. Amino acid sequence: CASSTVAREGPFEAFF. The chain carries TRBV19 and TRBJ1-1, with D tentatively TRBD1 (5 bases). The CDR3 spans 16 residues. The ends were cut back, 4 bases at V and 7 bases at J, with 22 bases in the middle. Germline V gene sequence: CDR1 LNHDA, CDR2 SQIVND (reference sequence).

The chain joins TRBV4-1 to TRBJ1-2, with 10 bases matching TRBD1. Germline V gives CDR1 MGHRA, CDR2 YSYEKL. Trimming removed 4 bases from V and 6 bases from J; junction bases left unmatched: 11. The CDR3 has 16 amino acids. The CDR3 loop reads CASSRDGTGEFDGYTF. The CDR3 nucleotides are TGCGCCAGCAGCCGGGACGGGACAGGGGAATTCGATGGCTACACCTTC.

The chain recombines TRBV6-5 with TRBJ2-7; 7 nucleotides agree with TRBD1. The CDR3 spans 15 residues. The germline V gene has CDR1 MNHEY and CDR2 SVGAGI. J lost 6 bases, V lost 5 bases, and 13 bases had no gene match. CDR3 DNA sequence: TGTGCCAGCAGTGGCCTAGGGGGCGCGAGGCCCGAGCAGTACTTC. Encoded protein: CASSGLGGARPEQYF.

The CDR3 is CASSSTEGNTEAFF. The CDR3 DNA follows: TGTGCCAGCAGCTCCACAGAGGGGAACACTGAAGCTTTCTTT. V gene TRBV11-2 combines with J gene TRBJ1-1; no definite D call. V shed 4 bases and J shed 1 base, with 10 bases lying between them. This CDR3 has 14 amino acids. Germline V gene lookup returns CDR1 SGHAT and CDR2 FQNNGV.

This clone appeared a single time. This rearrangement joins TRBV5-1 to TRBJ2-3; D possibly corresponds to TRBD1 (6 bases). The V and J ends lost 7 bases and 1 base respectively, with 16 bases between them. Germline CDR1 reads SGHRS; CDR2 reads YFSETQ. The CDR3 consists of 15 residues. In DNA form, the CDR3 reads TGCGCCAGCCTTCAGGGGACCCGGGGCACAGATACGCAGTATTTT. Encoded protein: CASLQGTRGTDTQYF.